The clone carrying this T cell receptor beta chain was seen ten or more times. This sample is part of a study of blood T cell repertoires in COVID-19. Study information: Sources were T cells, B-cell-depleted T cells, or PBMCs; the material itself was cDNA or gDNA.

In the authors' workflow: Nucleated cell number was recorded as an estimate derived from reference gene primer amplification. Libraries were prepared by immunoSEQ multiplex PCR; TCRdb keeps only in-frame clonotypes and omits some of them. V and J calls and clone size follow that table, whereas D and trimming were derived from the DNA. Of about 220,000 clones listed, around 84% are singletons. V lost 4 bases and J 4 bases, leaving 13 bases between the germline ends. The CDR3 spans 14 residues. Looked up from germline, CDR1 is MDHEN and CDR2 is SYDVKM. This chain uses TRBV28 with TRBJ1-2, with a possible D match to TRBD1 (6 bases). The clonotype was recovered from a human donor in a cohort sampled during active COVID-19. The source material was peripheral blood. CDR3 in DNA: TGTGCCAGCAGTTCCTTAGGCAGGGGCTATGGCTACACCTTC. Its translation: CASSSLGRGYGYTF.